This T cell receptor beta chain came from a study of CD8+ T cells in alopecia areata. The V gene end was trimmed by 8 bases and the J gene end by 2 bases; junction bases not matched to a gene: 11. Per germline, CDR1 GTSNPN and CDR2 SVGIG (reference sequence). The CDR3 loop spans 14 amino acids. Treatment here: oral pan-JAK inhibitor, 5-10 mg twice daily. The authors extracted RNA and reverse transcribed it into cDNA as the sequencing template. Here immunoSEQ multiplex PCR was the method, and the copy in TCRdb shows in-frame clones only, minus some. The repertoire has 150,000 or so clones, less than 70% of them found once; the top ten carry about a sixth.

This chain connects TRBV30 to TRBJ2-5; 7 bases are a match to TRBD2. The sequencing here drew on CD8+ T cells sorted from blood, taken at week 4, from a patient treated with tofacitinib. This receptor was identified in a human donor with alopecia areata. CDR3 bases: TGTGCCGGGGGAGCGGGGATGGGGCAAGAGACCCAGTACTTC. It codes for CAGGAGMGQETQYF.